Below are 29 T cell receptor beta chains sequenced from a single sample in a study of beta chain features in type 1 diabetes. Expressed TCRB transcripts were sequenced because the isolated RNA had all been reverse transcribed beforehand. TCRdb's copy holds only in-frame clones and misses some; the assay was immunoSEQ multiplex PCR. The sample lists 250,000 or so clones, 25% to 35% occurring once. Sequenced material: central memory CD4+ T cells from blood. The receptors here all came from a man aged 25 to 40 in good health.

The chain is built from TRBV20-1 and TRBJ2-3; tentatively, D is TRBD2 (6 bases). Germline CDR1 DFQATT, CDR2 SNEGSKA (reference sequence). This CDR3 contains 11 residues. The V end was cut by 5 bases, the J end by 9 bases, with 12 bases between. CDR3 coding DNA: TGCAGTGCTCTGTCGGGGGAGACGCAGTATTTT. Translating it yields CSALSGETQYF.

The chain employs TRBV25-1 and TRBJ1-3; D not resolved. Trimming took 4 bases from V and 3 from J, leaving 10 bases between them. The CDR3 runs 14 residues. CDR1 is MGHDK, CDR2 SYGVNS, per germline. The CDR3 loop is CASSVTVRGNTIYF. The CDR3 coding sequence is TGTGCCAGCAGTGTGACTGTCCGTGGAAACACCATATATTTT.

This clone has more than one count but fewer than ten. CDR3 DNA: TGTGCCATCAGGCCGACAGGGTCGAACACTGAAGCTTTCTTT. Its translation is CAIRPTGSNTEAFF. The chain has TRBV10-3 and TRBJ1-1; 7 nucleotides line up with TRBD1. The CDR3 sequence is 14 residues long. Unmatched junction bases numbered 5, after V lost 6 bases and J lost 1 base. Germline V CDR1 and CDR2: ENHRY, SYGVKD.

The V call is TRBV12-2, the J call TRBJ2-7; the table assigns TRBD2, which was not confirmed against the DNA. TRBV12-2 is a recognized pseudogene. This CDR3 has 17 residues. The CDR3 loop is CASLRGLTGGPSSEQYF. The CDR3 DNA follows: TGTGCAAGTCTCAGGGGGTTGACGGGAGGGCCTTCCTCCGAGCAGTACTTC.

The chain has TRBV29-1 and TRBJ1-2; a possible D gene is TRBD1 (5 bases). V lost 3 bases and J lost 2, with 13 bases in between. There are 14 residues in the CDR3. CDR1 is SQVTM, CDR2 ANQGSEA, per germline. This CDR3 is CSVEVAGENYGYTF. DNA of the CDR3: TGCAGCGTTGAGGTTGCGGGGGAAAACTATGGCTACACCTTC. The full variable domain, with the rest looked up from reference TRBV29-1 and TRBJ1-2, is SAVISQKPSRDICQRGTSLTIQCQVDSQVTMMFWYRQQPGQSLTLIATANQGSEATYESGFVIDKFPISRPNLTFSTLTVSNMSPEDSSIYLCSVEVAGENYGYTFGSGTRLTVV.

The chain is built from TRBV30 and TRBJ2-7; D is perhaps TRBD1 (6 bases). Trimming removed 5 bases from V and 3 bases from J, with 11 bases in between. Germline V gives CDR1 GTSNPN, CDR2 SVGIG (reference sequence). The CDR3 length is 12 residues. In nucleotides, the CDR3 is TGTGCCTGGGACGGACAGAACTACGAGCAGTACTTC. Translated, it gives CAWDGQNYEQYF.

A remark on this clone: Other DNA sequences in the sample encode the same CDR3. J is TRBJ1-5 and V is TRBV5-1, with unresolved D. Germline-derived CDR1 and CDR2 are SGHRS and YFSETQ. This CDR3 has 15 amino acids. With 0 bases removed from V and 2 bases from J, the gap between germline ends came to 9 bases. For the CDR3, the DNA is TGCGCCAGCAGCTTGGAGGGTATTGGCAATCAGCCCCAGCATTTT. It codes for CASSLEGIGNQPQHF. The variable domain in full, completed from reference TRBV5-1 and TRBJ1-5, reads KAGVTQTPRYLIKTRGQQVTLSCSPISGHRSVSWYQQTPGQGLQFLFEYFSETQRNKGNFPGRFSGRQFSNSRSEMNVSTLELGDSALYLCASSLEGIGNQPQHFGDGTRLSIL.

The chain has TRBV5-4 and TRBJ2-3, with D possibly called TRBD1 or TRBD2 (5 bases each). This CDR3 region has 13 residues. V lost 5 bases and J lost 2, with 9 bases in between. CDR1 and CDR2 from the germline V gene are SGHNT and YYREEE (reference sequence). CDR3 amino acids: CASRYGTTDTQYF. DNA of the CDR3: TGTGCCAGCAGATACGGGACCACAGATACGCAGTATTTT. Full variable domain (missing parts from reference TRBV5-4 and TRBJ2-3): ETGVTQSPTHLIKTRGQQVTLRCSSQSGHNTVSWYQQALGQGPQFIFQYYREEENGRGNFPPRFSGLQFPNYSSELNVNALELDDSALYLCASRYGTTDTQYFGPGTRLTVL.

The genes are TRBV6-5 and TRBJ2-7; maybe TRBD1 (6 bases). V lost 5 bases and J lost 3, with 11 bases in between. The CDR3 extends over 13 amino acids. The germline CDR1 and CDR2 sequences are MNHEY and SVGAGI. CDR3 nucleotides: TGTGCCAGCAGTAGAACAGGGAACTACGAGCAGTACTTC. The encoded protein is CASSRTGNYEQYF.

This chain links TRBV10-1 with TRBJ1-1; D perhaps matches TRBD1 (5 bases). The CDR3 has 15 amino acids. Germline assignment: CDR1 WNHNN and CDR2 SYGVQD (reference sequence). Trimming removed 7 bases from V and 1 base from J, with 16 bases in between. CDR3 residues: CASKGESMGNTEAFF. DNA of the CDR3: TGCGCCAGCAAAGGGGAATCTATGGGGAACACTGAAGCTTTCTTT.

In this sample, this clone turned up a few times. This rearrangement joins TRBV20-1 to TRBJ2-3; D unresolved. Germline assignment: CDR1 DFQATT and CDR2 SNEGSKA (reference sequence). V was shortened by 6 bases and J by 7 bases, with 8 bases between the two germline ends. The CDR3 runs 10 residues. CDR3: CSAFANTQYF. DNA for the CDR3: TGCAGTGCGTTCGCAAATACGCAGTATTTT.

On this clone itself: Other DNA sequences in the sample encode the same CDR3. The rearrangement joins TRBV4-1 to TRBJ1-2; D not resolved. The V end was cut by 0 bases, the J end by 5 bases, with 7 bases between. The CDR3 covers 13 residues. Germline CDR1 is MGHRA and CDR2 is YSYEKL. The CDR3: CASSQDPGYGYTF. The CDR3 nucleotides are TGCGCCAGCAGCCAAGATCCCGGGTATGGCTACACCTTC.

This clone was counted between two and nine times. This rearrangement joins TRBV29-1 to TRBJ2-7; TRBD2 matches at 8 bases. CDR3 length: 13 amino acids. The V and J ends lost 4 bases and 7 bases, in that order; junction bases with no gene match: 9. Germline CDR1 SQVTM, CDR2 ANQGSEA. Here the CDR3 reads CSVATGGPWEQYF. The DNA of the CDR3 is TGCAGCGTTGCGACGGGAGGGCCGTGGGAGCAGTACTTC.

This clone came up many times. This sequence joins TRBV4-2 and TRBJ2-1; no clear D gene. Per the germline V gene, CDR1 is LGHNA and CDR2 is YNFKEQ. The CDR3 has 16 residues. V lost 0 bases and J 10 bases, leaving 19 bases between the germline ends. CDR3 DNA: TGTGCCAGCAGCCAAGATAGTAACCCTAGTGCGAACGAGCAGTTCTTC. This translates into CASSQDSNPSANEQFF.

This clone was detected a few times. CDR3 sequence: CASSSMGSNIQYF. The CDR3 DNA sequence: TGTGCCAGCAGTTCAATGGGATCAAACATTCAGTACTTC. V gene TRBV28 combines with J gene TRBJ2-4, with unresolved D. Germline values: CDR1 MDHEN, CDR2 SYDVKM. Trimming stripped 4 bases from V and 6 bases from J, with 10 bases between. This CDR3 comprises 13 residues. Full variable domain (rest looked up from reference TRBV28 and TRBJ2-4): DVKVTQSSRYLVKRTGEKVFLECVQDMDHENMFWYRQDPGLGLRLIYFSYDVKMKEKGDIPEGYSVSREKKERFSLILESASTNQTSMYLCASSSMGSNIQYFGAGTRLSVL.

The rearrangement joins TRBV18 to TRBJ2-5; TRBD1 matches at 8 bases. There are 15 residues in the CDR3. CDR1 KGHSH and CDR2 LQKENI come from the germline V gene. Trimming cost V 3 bases and J 2 bases; bases outside gene matches: 5. CDR3 amino acids: CASSPPDRVQETQYF. In DNA, the CDR3 is TGTGCCAGCTCACCCCCGGACAGGGTGCAAGAGACCCAGTACTTC. The full variable domain, in which reference TRBV18 and TRBJ2-5 provide the parts outside the CDR3, is NAGVMQNPRHLVRRRGQEARLRCSPMKGHSHVYWYRQLPEEGLKFMVYLQKENIIDESGMPKERFSAEFPKEGPSILRIQQVVRGDSAAYFCASSPPDRVQETQYFGPGTRLLVL.

This rearrangement joins TRBV5-1 to TRBJ2-7; D is possibly TRBD1 (6 bases). CDR3 length: 14 amino acids. In germline, CDR1 is SGHRS, CDR2 YFSETQ. V was clipped by 2 bases and J by 5 bases, with 14 bases between them. The CDR3 region has the DNA TGCGCCAGCAGCTTTCTCCCTACAGGGAACGAGCAGTACTTC. Amino acid sequence: CASSFLPTGNEQYF. The complete variable domain, with remaining parts taken from reference TRBV5-1 and TRBJ2-7, reads KAGVTQTPRYLIKTRGQQVTLSCSPISGHRSVSWYQQTPGQGLQFLFEYFSETQRNKGNFPGRFSGRQFSNSRSEMNVSTLELGDSALYLCASSFLPTGNEQYFGPGTRLTVT.

This clone was observed a handful of times. The CDR3 DNA sequence: TGCGCCAGCAGACGCCTAGCCGAAAACACAGATACGCAGTATTTT. Its translation: CASRRLAENTDTQYF. The chain recombines TRBV5-1 with TRBJ2-3, with D possibly being TRBD2 (5 bases). The CDR3 is 15 amino acids. Germline CDR1 SGHRS, CDR2 YFSETQ. Trimming cost V 5 bases and J 2 bases, with 15 bases left between them.

V and J are TRBV7-9 and TRBJ1-1; possibly TRBD1 for D (5 bases). Germline V gives CDR1 SEHNR, CDR2 FQNEAQ (reference sequence). The CDR3 extends over 14 amino acids. V lost 5 bases and J lost 0, with 10 bases in between. CDR3 residues: CASSPGTVNTEAFF. CDR3 nucleotide sequence: TGTGCCAGCAGCCCCGGGACGGTGAACACTGAAGCTTTCTTT. Supplemented by reference TRBV7-9 and TRBJ1-1, the full variable domain reads DTGVSQNPRHKITKRGQNVTFRCDPISEHNRLYWYRQTLGQGPEFLTYFQNEAQLEKSRLLSDRFSAERPKGSFSTLEIQRTEQGDSAMYLCASSPGTVNTEAFFGQGTRLTVV.

The chain combines TRBV4-2 with TRBJ2-3; TRBD2 matches 7 bases. Trimming at V came to 3 bases and at J to 9 bases, leaving 15 bases not matched to a gene. This CDR3 comprises 16 residues. Germline V gene lookup returns CDR1 LGHNA and CDR2 YNFKEQ. CDR3 coding DNA: TGTGCCAGCAGCCAGACCTGGGGAACTAGCGCAGGGACGCAGTATTTT. Translation gives CASSQTWGTSAGTQYF.

This clone occurred a few times. J is TRBJ2-1 and V is TRBV18; D assignment may be TRBD1 or TRBD2 (6 bases each). This CDR3 region has 17 residues. With 2 bases removed from V and 1 base from J, the gap between germline ends came to 15 bases. Germline V gene lookup returns CDR1 KGHSH and CDR2 LQKENI. The CDR3: CASSPSGARESYNEQFF. The DNA for the CDR3 is TGTGCCAGCTCACCATCGGGGGCTCGGGAGTCCTACAATGAGCAGTTCTTC.

This clone was found a few times. A far larger clone is one nucleotide away, so this likely arose from a read error. The rearrangement joins TRBV2 to TRBJ2-3; TRBD1 might be the D (5 bases). Germline V lookup: CDR1 SNHLY, CDR2 FYNNEI. The CDR3 totals 13 residues. V lost 5 bases and J lost 1, with 7 bases in between. Here the CDR3 reads CASSLGGTDTQYF. CDR3 DNA: TGTGCCAGCAGTTTAGGGGGCACAGATACGCAGTATTTT.

The gene calls are TRBV4-1 and TRBJ2-7; either TRBD1 or TRBD2 may fit D (5 bases each). V lost 1 base and J 6 bases, leaving 10 bases between the germline ends. The CDR3 runs to 13 residues. CDR1 MGHRA and CDR2 YSYEKL come from the germline V gene. CDR3 sequence: CASSQGPGGEQYF. CDR3 DNA sequence: TGCGCCAGCAGCCAAGGTCCTGGGGGCGAGCAGTACTTC.

The table lists this clone with a few counts. The chain has TRBV11-2 and TRBJ2-1, with TRBD2 as a possible D gene (6 bases). The V gene lost 4 bases and the J gene lost 7 bases, with 14 bases spanning the gap. CDR3 size: 14 residues. Germline loops: CDR1 SGHAT, CDR2 FQNNGV. DNA for the CDR3: TGTGCCAGCAGCTCTGTCGGGAGTAGTAATGAGCAGTTCTTC. Translating gives CASSSVGSSNEQFF.

V and J are TRBV7-2 and TRBJ2-7; D possibly corresponds to TRBD2 (6 bases). This CDR3 comprises 15 residues. Germline CDR1 reads SGHTA; CDR2 reads FQGNSA. Trimming left V 1 base short and J 0 bases short, with 10 bases between. CDR3 loop: CASSLEGGPSYEQYF. The CDR3 nucleotides are TGTGCCAGCAGCTTAGAGGGAGGACCCTCCTACGAGCAGTACTTC.

This clone has more than one count but fewer than ten. The CDR3: CSYLGVAYEQYF. CDR3 bases: TGCAGTTATTTGGGGGTTGCCTACGAGCAGTACTTC. The V call is TRBV29-1, the J call TRBJ2-7; D possibly matches TRBD1 or TRBD2 (5 bases each). The CDR3 is 12 amino acids. The V gene's germline CDR1 is SQVTM and CDR2 ANQGSEA.

In this sample, this clone turned up a few times. This chain links TRBV7-2 with TRBJ2-7, with 10 bases that match TRBD2. The V gene's germline CDR1 is SGHTA and CDR2 FQGNSA. This CDR3 contains 16 residues. V trimming: 5 bases; J trimming: 3 bases; junction bases outside the gene matches: 10. The CDR3 DNA sequence: TGTGCCAGCAGCGTTGGACTAGCGGAAGCGATCTACGAGCAGTACTTC. Protein: CASSVGLAEAIYEQYF.

The rearrangement joins TRBV7-2 to TRBJ2-7; no firm D call. This CDR3 is built from 14 residues. Looked up from germline, CDR1 is SGHTA and CDR2 is FQGNSA. The V gene lost 5 bases and the J gene lost 2 bases, with 13 bases spanning the gap. In DNA, the CDR3 is TGTGCCAGCAGCCGCTCCGGGCCGACCTACGAGCAGTACTTC. Translation gives CASSRSGPTYEQYF.

As DNA, the CDR3 is TGTGCCATCAGCTTGAGTCGGAGCGGTTACAATGAGCAGTTCTTC. It specifies CAISLSRSGYNEQFF. This rearrangement joins TRBV10-3 to TRBJ2-1; a weak D match, TRBD2 (5 bases). Germline V gives CDR1 ENHRY, CDR2 SYGVKD. The CDR3 spans 15 residues. The V end was cut by 6 bases, the J end by 4 bases, with 16 bases between.